This T cell receptor (beta chain) was sequenced during a study of shared clonotypes between healthy human individuals. At the level of the study: Each donor had three CD4 naive, three CD4 memory, two CD8 naive and one CD8 memory plate.

Germline V gene lookup returns CDR1 MNHEY and CDR2 SMNVEV (reference sequence). V was shortened by 1 base and J by 4 bases, with 9 bases between the two germline ends. CDR3 length: 14 amino acids. Sequenced by immunoSEQ multiplex PCR; TCRdb stores in-frame clones only, minus some. The sample contains under 600,000 clones, about 98% of which appear only once. The naive CD8 subset, CD45RO-negative cells positively selected for CCR7, excluded terminally differentiated effector memory CD45RA+ cells. Remarks on this clone: The antigen is undetermined.

Regarding the study as a whole: Non-shared clonotypes had lower generation probabilities than those shared by all four donors. Clonotypes that were shared across a handful of donors made up around 5.5% of naive CD4 clonotypes.

Sequenced: naive CD8+ T cells sorted from blood. This sequence originates from a man aged 30 to 39 in good health. The chain employs TRBV27 and TRBJ2-3, with a possible D match to TRBD1 (6 bases). CDR3 DNA sequence: TGTGCCAGCAGTTTATTTGGGGGCGCAGATACGCAGTATTTT. It codes for CASSLFGGADTQYF.